This T cell receptor beta chain was identified in a study of cytomegalovirus exposure and HLA in healthy donors. General study results and limits: What was likely a sequencing artifact was a cluster of highly shared sequence variants.

About this clone: Its antigen remains unidentified.

The PCR employed 60 Vbeta primers together with 13 Jbeta primers. The repertoire was sequenced with immunoSEQ multiplex PCR; TCRdb's copy has only in-frame clones and lacks some. The table records some 120,000 clones, about 81% of them present only once. Sequencing input: PBMCs. The clonotype was recovered from a woman under 40 in good health and CMV-seronegative.

CDR3 DNA sequence: TGTGCCAGCAGCTTAGGGCTGACTAGCGGCAGGGCAGATACGCAGTATTTT. Translated, it gives CASSLGLTSGRADTQYF. The V and J genes are TRBV11-3 and TRBJ2-3, with 9 bases identical to TRBD2. Germline lookup yields CDR1 SGHNT and CDR2 YENEEA. This CDR3 region has 17 residues. The V and J ends lost 1 base and 4 bases, in that order; junction bases with no gene match: 9.